This T cell receptor (beta chain) was documented in a study of shared clonotypes between healthy human individuals. Across the study: CD4 naive and memory got three plates each, CD8 naive two, CD8 memory one.

There are a few counts of this clone. The assay was immunoSEQ multiplex PCR, and TCRdb's table has in-frame clones only and misses some. The table includes approximately 1.1 million clones, around 78% detected once. Into CD45RA+ naive and CD45RA-negative memory subsets, the CD4+ cells were split. Germline V gene sequence: CDR1 LNHNV, CDR2 YYDKDF (reference sequence). Trimming removed 3 bases at V and 7 bases at J, with 7 bases between. The CDR3 extends over 12 amino acids. The source is a man aged 18 to 29 in good health. Some clones in this sample may be carry-over from other donors' samples. Sequencing was carried out using memory CD4+ T cells from PBMCs. Subset of the sample: CD45RA-negative fraction. The chain links TRBV15 to TRBJ1-5; the D is unclear. The CDR3 nucleotides read TGTGCCACCAGCAGGGCGGGCCAGCCCCAGCATTTT. Residues: CATSRAGQPQHF.